Following are 2 T cell receptor beta chains from one sample sequenced in a study of blood T cell repertoires in COVID-19. Clones were read by immunoSEQ multiplex PCR, and TCRdb kept only the in-frame ones, dropping some. The table records approximately 280,000 clones, around 89% of them present only once. Sample: peripheral blood. All receptors come from a man aged 40-49 years with acute or convalescent COVID-19.

The chain combines TRBV14 with TRBJ1-6, with a weak D call TRBD1 (5 bases). The germline V and J ends were trimmed by 4 bases and 10 bases, with 8 bases remaining between them. CDR3 size: 12 residues. Germline CDR1 reads SGHDN; CDR2 reads FVKESK. CDR3 protein: CASSPGNSPLHF. CDR3 DNA sequence: TGTGCCAGCAGCCCAGGGAACTCACCCCTCCACTTT.

The rearrangement uses TRBV6-5 and TRBJ2-2; possible D gene TRBD2, 7 bases. The V end lost 4 bases, the J end lost 4 bases, and 16 bases lay between the germline ends. CDR3 length equals 16 residues. Per the germline V gene, CDR1 is MNHEY and CDR2 is SVGAGI. The CDR3 DNA is TGTGCCAGCAGTTCCCCGCGGGGGCCATTCACCGGGGAGCTGTTTTTT. It yields the protein CASSSPRGPFTGELFF.